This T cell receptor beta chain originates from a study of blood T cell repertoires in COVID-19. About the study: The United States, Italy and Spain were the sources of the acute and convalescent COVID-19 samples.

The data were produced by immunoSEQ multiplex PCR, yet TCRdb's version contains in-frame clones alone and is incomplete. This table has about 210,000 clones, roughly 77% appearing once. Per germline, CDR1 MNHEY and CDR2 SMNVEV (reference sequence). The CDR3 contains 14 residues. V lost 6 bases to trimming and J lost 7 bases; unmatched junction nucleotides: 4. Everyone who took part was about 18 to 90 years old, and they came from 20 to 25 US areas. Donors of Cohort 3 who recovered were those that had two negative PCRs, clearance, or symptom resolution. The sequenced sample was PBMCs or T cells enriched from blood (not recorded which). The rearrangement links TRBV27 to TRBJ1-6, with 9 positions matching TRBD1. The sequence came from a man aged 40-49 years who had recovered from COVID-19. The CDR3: CASRLGTGNSPLHF. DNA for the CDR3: TGTGCCAGCAGACTGGGGACAGGGAATTCACCCCTCCACTTT.